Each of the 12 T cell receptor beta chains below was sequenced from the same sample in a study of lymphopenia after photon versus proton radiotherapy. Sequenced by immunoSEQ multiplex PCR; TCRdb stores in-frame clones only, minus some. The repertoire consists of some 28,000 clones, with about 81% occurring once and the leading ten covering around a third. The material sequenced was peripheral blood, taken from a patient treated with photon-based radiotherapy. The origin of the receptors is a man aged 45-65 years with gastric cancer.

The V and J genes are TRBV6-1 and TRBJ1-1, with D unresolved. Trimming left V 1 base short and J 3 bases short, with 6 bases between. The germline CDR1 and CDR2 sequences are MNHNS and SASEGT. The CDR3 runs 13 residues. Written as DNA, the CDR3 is TGTGCCAGCAGTGAAGGACCTTACACTGAAGCTTTCTTT. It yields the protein CASSEGPYTEAFF.

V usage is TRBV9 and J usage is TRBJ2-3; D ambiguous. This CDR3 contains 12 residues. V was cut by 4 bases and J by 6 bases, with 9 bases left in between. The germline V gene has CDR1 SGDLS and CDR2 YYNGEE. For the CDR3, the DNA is TGTGCCAGCAGCCCTTCGCCGGATACGCAGTATTTT. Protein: CASSPSPDTQYF.

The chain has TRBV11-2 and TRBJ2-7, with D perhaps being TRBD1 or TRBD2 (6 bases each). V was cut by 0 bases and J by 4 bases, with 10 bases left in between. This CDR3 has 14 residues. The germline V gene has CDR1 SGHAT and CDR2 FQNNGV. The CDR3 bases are TGTGCCAGCAGCTTAGAGCAGGGGAGGTACGAGCAGTACGTC. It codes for CASSLEQGRYEQYV.

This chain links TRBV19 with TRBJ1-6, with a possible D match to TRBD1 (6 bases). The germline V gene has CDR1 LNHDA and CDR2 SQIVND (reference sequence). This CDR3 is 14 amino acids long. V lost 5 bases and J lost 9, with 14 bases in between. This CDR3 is CASSGRGGTSPLHF. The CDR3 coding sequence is TGTGCCAGTAGTGGTCGAGGGGGGACTTCACCCCTCCACTTT. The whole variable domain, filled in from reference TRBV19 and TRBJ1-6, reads DGGITQSPKYLFRKEGQNVTLSCEQNLNHDAMYWYRQDPGQGLRLIYYSQIVNDFQKGDIAEGYSVSREKKESFPLTVTSAQKNPTAFYLCASSGRGGTSPLHFGNGTRLTVT.

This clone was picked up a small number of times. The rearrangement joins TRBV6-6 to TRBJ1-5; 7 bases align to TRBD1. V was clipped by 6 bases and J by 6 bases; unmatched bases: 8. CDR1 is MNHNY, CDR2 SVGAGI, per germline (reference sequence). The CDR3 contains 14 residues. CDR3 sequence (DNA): TGTGCCAGCAGCTCTCAGGGGGAGGGTCAGCCCCAGCATTTT. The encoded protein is CASSSQGEGQPQHF.

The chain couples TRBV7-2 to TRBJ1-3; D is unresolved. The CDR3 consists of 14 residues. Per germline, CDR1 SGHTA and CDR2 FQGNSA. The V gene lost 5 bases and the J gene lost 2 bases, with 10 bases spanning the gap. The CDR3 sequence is CASSRIGAGNTIYF. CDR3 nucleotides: TGTGCCAGCAGCCGCATTGGGGCTGGAAACACCATATATTTT.

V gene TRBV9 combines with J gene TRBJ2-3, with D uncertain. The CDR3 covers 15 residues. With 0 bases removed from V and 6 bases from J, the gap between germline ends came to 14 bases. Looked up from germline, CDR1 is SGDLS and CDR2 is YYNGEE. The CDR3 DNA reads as TGTGCCAGCAGCGTAGAATATTGGGTTCGGGATACGCAGTATTTT. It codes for CASSVEYWVRDTQYF.

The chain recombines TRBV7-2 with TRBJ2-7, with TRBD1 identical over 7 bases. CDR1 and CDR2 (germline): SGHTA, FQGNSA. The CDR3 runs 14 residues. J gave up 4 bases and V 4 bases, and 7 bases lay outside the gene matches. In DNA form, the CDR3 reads TGTGCCAGCAGCTCTTGGACAGGATCTTACGAGCAGTACTTC. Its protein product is CASSSWTGSYEQYF.

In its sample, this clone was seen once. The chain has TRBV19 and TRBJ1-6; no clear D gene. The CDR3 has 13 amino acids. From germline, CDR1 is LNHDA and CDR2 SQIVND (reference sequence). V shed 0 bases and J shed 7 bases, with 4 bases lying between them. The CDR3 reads CASSIEPNSPLHF. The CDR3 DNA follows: TGTGCCAGTAGTATAGAACCCAATTCACCCCTCCACTTT.

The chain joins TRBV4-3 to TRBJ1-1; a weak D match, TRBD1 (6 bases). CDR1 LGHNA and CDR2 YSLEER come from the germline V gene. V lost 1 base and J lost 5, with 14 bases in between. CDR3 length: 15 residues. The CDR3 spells CASSQAWRGWTEAFF. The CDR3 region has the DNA TGCGCCAGCAGCCAAGCTTGGAGGGGGTGGACTGAAGCTTTCTTT.

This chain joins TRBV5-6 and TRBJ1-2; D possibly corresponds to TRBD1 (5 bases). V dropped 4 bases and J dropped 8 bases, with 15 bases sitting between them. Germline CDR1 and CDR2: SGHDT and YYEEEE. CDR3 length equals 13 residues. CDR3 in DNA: TGTGCCAGCAGCCCGCAGAGGGCAGGGGGCTACACCTTC. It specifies CASSPQRAGGYTF.

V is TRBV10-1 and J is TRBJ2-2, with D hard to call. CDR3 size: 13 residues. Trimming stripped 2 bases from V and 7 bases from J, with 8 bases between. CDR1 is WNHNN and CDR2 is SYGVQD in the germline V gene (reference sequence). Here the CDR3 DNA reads TGCGCCAGCAGTGAGAACATTCGCGGGGAGCTGTTTTTT. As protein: CASSENIRGELFF.